This T cell receptor (beta chain) was recorded in a study of shared T cell receptors in the human thymus (dated by TCRdb to the early 2020s). With regard to the full study: The study examined how self-reactive, shared T-cell receptor alpha chains are generated in the human thymus.

The germline V gene (reference sequence) yields PRHDT for CDR1 and FYEKMQ for CDR2. The CDR3 sequence holds 14 residues, the cysteine and phenylalanine included. Only the CDR3 region is kept as DNA, spanning 42 bases read in frame from base 1. Trimming takes 1 base from V and 4 bases from J, and the germline ends sit 10 bases apart. Remarks on this clone: Its antigen specificity is not known. Per-base quality was not reported, and no clone a single base away is much larger than it.

Libraries were built with the immunoSEQ multiplex PCR assay. TCRdb provides this immuneACCESS table in a form limited to in-frame rearrangements. Some clones are lacking; in checked studies, under half of them reflect an unresolved V gene, and why the rest are absent is not known. Recorded for this sample are about 660,000 clones; 85% to 90% of them occurred a single time. In total, the top ten clones hold 0.01% of the sample. The sample was also linked to a second study, of human thymus T cells. The second study reports: Donors were immunologically healthy infants undergoing open corrective cardiac surgery for congenital heart defects in Finland. Thymus tissue was obtained as surgical resects removed during corrective cardiac surgery. Biased V and J gene segment usage appeared to be present in both thymic and peripheral blood repertoires. Highly overlapping thymic TCR repertoires among unrelated individuals were reported in the related research. TCR alpha and beta repertoires from about eight infant thymus samples and a few related peripheral blood samples were characterized in the study. The cohort included several male and two female infants, with donor ages spanning 7 to 244 days. Thymocytes were freed from the tissue by mechanical means and kept at -70 degrees C as pellets of roughly 8.5-31 million cells. A QIAsymphony instrument was used to extract genomic DNA from frozen cell pellets. The immunoSEQ multiplex PCR assay was used to amplify the TCRB and TCRAD loci from a standardized amount of quality-controlled genomic DNA. Amplicons spanned the V(D)J region at a length sufficient to cover the CDR3 and identify V and J genes. The amplicons were sequenced on an Illumina platform via the commercial immunoSEQ service. Corrections for primer bias and sequencing errors followed previously described methods, while TCRAD and TCRB definitions were based on the IMGT database. The repertoires were analysed using immunoSEQ Analyzer 3.0 and VDJTools for basic statistics, V/J segment usage, diversity estimates, rarefaction and pairwise overlap. To estimate diversity, the Chao1, ChaoE, Efron-Thisted, Shannon and inverse Simpson indices were applied, and diversity was also estimated on datasets down-sampled to the smallest sample. For repertoire overlap, CDR3 nucleotide sequence, V gene and J gene had to match strictly, and clustering was done by Jaccard-based multidimensional scaling. On average, thymus samples gave about 750,000 unique TCRB clonotypes, whereas blood samples gave approximately 84,000.

The sequenced sample consisted of thymocytes. The sequence was obtained from a boy under two years old with a congenital heart defect. Donor details come from another sample of the same person, matched by shared clones. In this chain, TRBV13 is recombined with TRBJ1-1, with the D gene call left open. The nucleotide sequence is TGTGCCAGCAGCTTAGTTCTCCCGGGCACTGAAGCTTTCTTT. This sequence encodes CASSLVLPGTEAFF.